This T cell receptor beta chain was observed in a study of T-cell memory formation after mild COVID-19. With constant-segment primers, 5'RACE yielded cDNA libraries of TCR alpha and TCR beta that carried sample barcodes and UMIs. One entry per CDR3 protein, called by TCRdb with MiXCR from the 5' RACE reads. Found here are 350,000 to 500,000 distinct CDR3 sequences, around 17% of them singletons; the top ten hold 20% to 25%. Germline CDR1 reads SGHRS; CDR2 reads YFSETQ. This CDR3 region has 14 residues. V lost 0 bases and J lost 2, with 5 bases in between. Whole-study findings and limits: Clones contracting across day 15 to 85 had a balanced CD4/CD8 profile; later expanding clones leaned CD4+. For contracting clones, CD4+ ones sat mainly in CM and EM, CD8+ in EMRA. Second-wave clones reaching peak frequency on day 37 lacked confirmed SARS-CoV-2 specificity.

Note on this clonotype: As yet, its antigen is unknown.

The sequence derives from a young man who had mild COVID-19 (a few samples of this study predate the infection). Cell type and time point are not known. Source material: PBMCs or a T cell subset sorted from them (not recorded which). The gene calls are TRBV5-1 and TRBJ1-4, with D tentatively TRBD1 (5 bases). CDR3 amino acids: CASSLEGTNEKLFF. The CDR3 nucleotides read TGCGCCAGCAGCTTGGAGGGGACTAATGAAAAACTGTTTTTT.